The 9 T cell receptor beta chains below were found in one sample sequenced in a study of blood T cell repertoires in COVID-19. Using immunoSEQ multiplex PCR, the repertoire was profiled, and TCRdb retains in-frame clones only, with some absent. The top ten hold less than 6% of the sample, which has some 330,000 clones, roughly four fifths seen once. Sequenced sample: PBMCs or T cells enriched from blood (not recorded which). The source is a woman in her forties or fifties who had recovered from COVID-19.

The chain combines TRBV4-1 with TRBJ1-3; perhaps TRBD1 as D (5 bases). The V and J ends lost 1 base and 0 bases respectively, with 13 bases between them. This CDR3 has 17 amino acids. The germline V gene encodes CDR1 MGHRA and CDR2 YSYEKL. In DNA form, the CDR3 reads TGCGCCAGCAGCCAAGGCCGGGGGGGGAGCTCTGGAAACACCATATATTTT. Protein: CASSQGRGGSSGNTIYF.

This clone was picked up many times. The rearrangement uses TRBV24-1 and TRBJ2-1, with 7 positions matching TRBD1. The CDR3 has 15 amino acids. Germline trimming cut 3 bases from V and 4 bases from J; bases unmatched to any gene: 5. Germline V gives CDR1 KGHDR, CDR2 SFDVKD. This CDR3 is CATSDPYRGYNEQFF. CDR3 DNA sequence: TGTGCCACCAGTGATCCCTACAGGGGATACAATGAGCAGTTCTTC.

Comments on this clone: The germline gene is not matched at one end of the junction; a read error may be the cause. V and J are TRBV18 and TRBJ1-1, with D perhaps TRBD1 (5 bases). The CDR3 has 15 residues. From germline, CDR1 is KGHSH and CDR2 LQKENI. The CDR3 loop reads CASSLKVTANAEAFF. The CDR3 DNA sequence: TGTGCCAGCTCACTCAAAGTGACAGCGAACGCTGAAGCTTTCTTT.

V and J are TRBV29-1 and TRBJ2-1, with TRBD1 as a possible D gene (5 bases). From germline, CDR1 is SQVTM and CDR2 ANQGSEA. The CDR3 runs to 11 residues. Trimming left V 3 bases short and J 6 bases short, with 6 bases between. CDR3 in amino acids: CSVEQGNEQFF. The CDR3, as DNA: TGCAGCGTTGAGCAGGGCAATGAGCAGTTCTTC.

This clone was counted once. This chain connects TRBV5-8 to TRBJ1-1, with D possibly matching TRBD1 (5 bases). The CDR3 has 14 residues. Trimming removed 1 base at V and 4 bases at J, with 11 bases between. The germline V gene encodes CDR1 SGHTS and CDR2 YDEGEE. Here the CDR3 DNA reads TGTGCCAGCAGCTTGTTGATGGGGGGCACTGAAGCTTTCTTT. Encoded protein: CASSLLMGGTEAFF.

V usage is TRBV6-6 and J usage is TRBJ1-1; TRBD1 is a possible D gene (6 bases). The CDR3 extends over 16 amino acids. From germline, CDR1 is MNHNY and CDR2 SVGAGI (reference sequence). V was shortened by 4 bases and J by 1 base, with 16 bases between the two germline ends. CDR3 sequence: CASSSTRQGTNTEAFF. CDR3 DNA sequence: TGTGCCAGCAGTTCCACTCGTCAGGGGACGAACACTGAAGCTTTCTTT.

The chain employs TRBV11-2 and TRBJ1-1; 8 bases align to TRBD1. Germline V lookup: CDR1 SGHAT, CDR2 FQNNGV. This CDR3 is 14 amino acids long. V shed 0 bases and J 7 bases; nucleotides not matched to a gene: 4. As DNA, the CDR3 is TGTGCCAGCAGCTTAGACTTCAGGGGGCTTGAAGCTTTCTTT. It translates to CASSLDFRGLEAFF.

V is TRBV12-5 and J is TRBJ1-5, with a weak D call TRBD1 (6 bases). CDR1 and CDR2 (germline): LGHNT, FRNRAP. Trimming removed 4 bases at V and 3 bases at J, with 16 bases between. The CDR3 runs 16 residues. CDR3 DNA sequence: TGTGCTAGTGGTTCCGGTGGGGGGGCTATCAATCAGCCCCAGCATTTT. Its translation is CASGSGGGAINQPQHF.

The chain couples TRBV27 to TRBJ1-1, with D possibly matching TRBD1 (6 bases). Germline V gene lookup returns CDR1 MNHEY and CDR2 SMNVEV (reference sequence). The CDR3 runs 14 residues. Trimming stripped 6 bases from V and 1 base from J, with 12 bases between. The CDR3 region is CASRVGHANTEAFF. CDR3 DNA sequence: TGTGCCAGCAGGGTGGGACATGCGAACACTGAAGCTTTCTTT.